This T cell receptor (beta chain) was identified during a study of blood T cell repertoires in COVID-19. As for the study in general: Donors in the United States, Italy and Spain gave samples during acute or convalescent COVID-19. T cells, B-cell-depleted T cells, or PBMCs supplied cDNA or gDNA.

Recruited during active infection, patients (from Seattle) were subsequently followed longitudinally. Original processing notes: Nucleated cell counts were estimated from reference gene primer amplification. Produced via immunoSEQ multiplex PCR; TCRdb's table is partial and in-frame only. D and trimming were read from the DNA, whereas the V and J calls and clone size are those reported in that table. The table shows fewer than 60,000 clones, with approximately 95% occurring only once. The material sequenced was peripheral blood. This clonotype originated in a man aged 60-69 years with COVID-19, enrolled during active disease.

The CDR3 sequence is CASSYRTRAPNEQFF. Here the CDR3 DNA reads TGTGCCAGCAGTTACCGGACTAGGGCACCAAATGAGCAGTTCTTC. The chain employs TRBV6-2 or TRBV6-3 and TRBJ2-1; 7 bases fit TRBD2. Germline trimming cut 2 bases from V and 7 bases from J; bases unmatched to any gene: 8. CDR1 and CDR2 (germline): MNHEY, SVGEGT. The CDR3 has 15 amino acids.